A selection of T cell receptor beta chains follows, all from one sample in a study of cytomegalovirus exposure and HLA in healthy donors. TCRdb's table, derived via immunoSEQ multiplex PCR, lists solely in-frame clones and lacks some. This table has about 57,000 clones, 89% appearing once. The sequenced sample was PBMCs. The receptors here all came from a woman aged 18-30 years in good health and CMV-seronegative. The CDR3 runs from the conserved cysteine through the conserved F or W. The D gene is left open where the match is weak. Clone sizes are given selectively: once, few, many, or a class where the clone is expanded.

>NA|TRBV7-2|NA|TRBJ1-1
TGTGCCAGCAGCTTAGTAGTACAGATGAACACTGAAGCTTTCTTT
CASSLVVQMNTEAFF
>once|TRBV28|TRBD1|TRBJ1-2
TGTGCCAGCAGTATGGTGACGCTAAAACGGGACAGGGTGACTAACTATGGCTACACCTTC
CASSMVTLKRDRVTNYGYTF
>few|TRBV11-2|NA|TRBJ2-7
TGTGCCACGGAAGGGGTCCTCTACGAGCAGTACTTC
CATEGVLYEQYF
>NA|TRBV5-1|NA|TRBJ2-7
TGCGCCAGCAGCTCCGAAAACCCCACTTTACCCTACGAGCAGTACTTC
CASSSENPTLPYEQYF
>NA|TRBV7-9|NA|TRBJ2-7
TGTGCCAGCAGCTTAGCTATAACGGGTATTAGCGAGCAGTACTTC
CASSLAITGISEQYF
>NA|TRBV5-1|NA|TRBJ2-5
TGCGCCAGCCAAGGGGGTAGGCCACCCCAAGAGACCCAGTACTTC
CASQGGRPPQETQYF
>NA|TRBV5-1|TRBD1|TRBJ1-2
TGCGCCAGCAGAAGGGGACAGGGCGGGGTTGGCGGGAGCTACACCTTC
CASRRGQGGVGGSYTF
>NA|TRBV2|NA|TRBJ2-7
TGTGCCAGCAGTGAAGACATGTTGTCCTACGAGCAGTACTTC
CASSEDMLSYEQYF
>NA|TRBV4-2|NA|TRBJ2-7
TGTGCCAGCAGCCAAGGTGGCGGGGCCTACGAGCAGTACTTC
CASSQGGGAYEQYF
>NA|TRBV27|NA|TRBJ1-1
TGTGCCAGCAGTCCCCGGGGGGCTGAAGCTTTCTTT
CASSPRGAEAFF
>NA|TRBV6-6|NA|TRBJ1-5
TGTGCCAGCAGATTACTAGAGGGGGGGAATCAGCCCCAGCATTTT
CASRLLEGGNQPQHF
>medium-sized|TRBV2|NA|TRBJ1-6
TGTGCCAGCAGTAGGGGGGGAAATTCACCCCTCCACTTT
CASSRGGNSPLHF
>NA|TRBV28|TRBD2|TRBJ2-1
TGTGCCAGCAGTTCTACCTTTAGCGGGAGGGCAACTTACAATGAGCAGTTCTTC
CASSSTFSGRATYNEQFF
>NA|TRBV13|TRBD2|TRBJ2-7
TGTGCCAGCAGCCCAGACGTCACTAGCGGGGGAATTTCCTACGAGCAGTACTTC
CASSPDVTSGGISYEQYF
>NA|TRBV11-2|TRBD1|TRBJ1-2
TGTGCCAGCAGCCCGGGGACAGGGGGCAACTATGGCTACACCTTC
CASSPGTGGNYGYTF
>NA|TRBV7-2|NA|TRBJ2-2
TGTGCCAGCAGCTTAATTGCACCGGTCGCCGGGGAGCTGTTTTTT
CASSLIAPVAGELFF
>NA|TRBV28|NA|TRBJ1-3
TGTGCCAGCAGTTTCAGTACAGGTTCCAACTCTGGAAACACCATATATTTT
CASSFSTGSNSGNTIYF
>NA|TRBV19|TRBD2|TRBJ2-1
TGTGCCAGTAGTATTAACCAGCGGGGGTACAATGAGCAGTTCTTC
CASSINQRGYNEQFF
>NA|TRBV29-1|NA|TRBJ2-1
TGCAGCGTTATCTGGCGGGGCCTATACAATGAGCAGTTCTTC
CSVIWRGLYNEQFF
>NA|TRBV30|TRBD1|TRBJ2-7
TGTGCCTGGAGTGGAAAACAGGGGGCCGACGAGCAGTACTTC
CAWSGKQGADEQYF
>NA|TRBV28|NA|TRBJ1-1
TGTGCCAGCACTCGGGGGGCGAACACTGAAGCTTTCTTT
CASTRGANTEAFF
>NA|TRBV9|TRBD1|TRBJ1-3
TGTGCCAGCAGCGTAGAGGGACAGGGGCCCGGAAACACCATATATTTT
CASSVEGQGPGNTIYF